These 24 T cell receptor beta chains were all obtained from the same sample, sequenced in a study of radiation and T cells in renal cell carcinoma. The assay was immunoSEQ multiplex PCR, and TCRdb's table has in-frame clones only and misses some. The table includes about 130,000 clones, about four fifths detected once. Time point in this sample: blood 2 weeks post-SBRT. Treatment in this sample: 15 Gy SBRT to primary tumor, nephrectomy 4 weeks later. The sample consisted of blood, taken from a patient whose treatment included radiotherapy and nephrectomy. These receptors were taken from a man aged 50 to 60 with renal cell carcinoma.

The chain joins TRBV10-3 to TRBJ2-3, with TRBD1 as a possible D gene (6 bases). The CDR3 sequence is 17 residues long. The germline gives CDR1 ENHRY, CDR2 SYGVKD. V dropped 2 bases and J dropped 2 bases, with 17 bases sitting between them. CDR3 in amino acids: CAISERWGLGHTDTQYF. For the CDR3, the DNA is TGTGCCATCAGTGAGCGGTGGGGATTGGGACACACAGATACGCAGTATTTT.

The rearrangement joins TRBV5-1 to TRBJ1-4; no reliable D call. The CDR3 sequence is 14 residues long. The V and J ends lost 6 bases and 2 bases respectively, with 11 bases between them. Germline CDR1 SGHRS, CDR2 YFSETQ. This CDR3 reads CASTSTSTNEKLFF. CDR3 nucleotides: TGCGCCAGCACCTCTACAAGTACTAATGAAAAACTGTTTTTT.

In nucleotides, the CDR3 is TGTGCCAGCTCAGCACAGCCAACTTGGGAGCAGTACTTC. Translated: CASSAQPTWEQYF. The genes are TRBV18 and TRBJ2-7, with unresolved D. Germline CDR1 KGHSH, CDR2 LQKENI. CDR3 length: 13 amino acids. V dropped 5 bases and J dropped 7 bases, with 15 bases sitting between them.

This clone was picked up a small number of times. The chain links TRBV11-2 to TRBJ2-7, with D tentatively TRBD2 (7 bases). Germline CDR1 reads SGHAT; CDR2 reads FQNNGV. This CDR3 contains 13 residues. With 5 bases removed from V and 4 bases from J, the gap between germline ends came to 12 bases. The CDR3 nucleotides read TGTGCCAGCAGCAAGGGGGGGCCTTACGAGCAGTACTTC. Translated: CASSKGGPYEQYF.

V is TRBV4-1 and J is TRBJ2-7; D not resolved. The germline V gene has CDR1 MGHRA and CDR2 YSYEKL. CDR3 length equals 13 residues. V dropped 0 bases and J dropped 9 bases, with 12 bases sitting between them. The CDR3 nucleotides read TGCGCCAGCAGCCAAGAACTGGGTTCTGGGCAGTACTTC. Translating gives CASSQELGSGQYF.

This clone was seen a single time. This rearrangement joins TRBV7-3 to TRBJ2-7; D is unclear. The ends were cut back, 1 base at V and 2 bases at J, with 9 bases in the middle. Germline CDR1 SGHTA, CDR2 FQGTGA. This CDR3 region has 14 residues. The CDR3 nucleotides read TGTGCCAGCAGCTTAAAAGGCGGACCCTACGAGCAGTACTTC. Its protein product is CASSLKGGPYEQYF.

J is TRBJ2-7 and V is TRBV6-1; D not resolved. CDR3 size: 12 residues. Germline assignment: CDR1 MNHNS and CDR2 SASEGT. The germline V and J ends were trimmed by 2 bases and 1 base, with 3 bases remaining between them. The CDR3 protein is CASSEYSYEQYF. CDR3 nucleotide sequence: TGTGCCAGCAGTGAATATTCCTACGAGCAGTACTTC.

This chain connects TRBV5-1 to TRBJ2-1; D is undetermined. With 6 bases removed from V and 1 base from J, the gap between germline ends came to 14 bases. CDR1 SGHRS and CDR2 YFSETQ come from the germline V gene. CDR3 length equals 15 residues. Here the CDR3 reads CASNPDVQSYNEQFF. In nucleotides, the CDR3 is TGCGCCAGCAACCCGGACGTTCAATCCTACAATGAGCAGTTCTTC.

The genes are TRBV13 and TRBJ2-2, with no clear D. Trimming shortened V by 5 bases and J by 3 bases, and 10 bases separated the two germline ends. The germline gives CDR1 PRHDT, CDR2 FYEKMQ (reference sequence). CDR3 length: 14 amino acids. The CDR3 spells CASSMSWDTGELFF. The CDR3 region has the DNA TGTGCCAGCAGCATGTCTTGGGACACCGGGGAGCTGTTTTTT.

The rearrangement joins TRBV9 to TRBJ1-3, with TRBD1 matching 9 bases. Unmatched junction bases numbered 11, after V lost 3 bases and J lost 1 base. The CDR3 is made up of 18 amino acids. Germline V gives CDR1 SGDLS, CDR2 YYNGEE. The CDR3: CASSAETGQGFSGNTIYF. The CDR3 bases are TGTGCCAGCAGCGCCGAGACGGGACAGGGTTTTTCTGGAAACACCATATATTTT.

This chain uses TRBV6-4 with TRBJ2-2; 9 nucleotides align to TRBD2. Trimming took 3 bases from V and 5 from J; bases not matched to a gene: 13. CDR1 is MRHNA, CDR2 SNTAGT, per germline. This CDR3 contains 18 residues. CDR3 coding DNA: TGTGCCAGCAGTGATTATCCTAGCGGGAAGGGGATTACCGGGGAGCTGTTTTTT. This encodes CASSDYPSGKGITGELFF.

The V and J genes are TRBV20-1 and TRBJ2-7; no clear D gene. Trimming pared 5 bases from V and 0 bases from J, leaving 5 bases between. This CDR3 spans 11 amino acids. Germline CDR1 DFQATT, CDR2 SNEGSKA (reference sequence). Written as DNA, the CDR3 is TGCAGTGCTTTCTACTCCTACGAGCAGTACTTC. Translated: CSAFYSYEQYF.

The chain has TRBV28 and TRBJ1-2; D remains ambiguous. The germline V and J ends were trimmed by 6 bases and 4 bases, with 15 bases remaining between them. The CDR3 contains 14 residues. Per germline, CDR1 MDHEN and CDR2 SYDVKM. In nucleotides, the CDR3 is TGTGCCAGCAGCCCCGGCGTTGAGAGCTATGGCTACACCTTC. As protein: CASSPGVESYGYTF.

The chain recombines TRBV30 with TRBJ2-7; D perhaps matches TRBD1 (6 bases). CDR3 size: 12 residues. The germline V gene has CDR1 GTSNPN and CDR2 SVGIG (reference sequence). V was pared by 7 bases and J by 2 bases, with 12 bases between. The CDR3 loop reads CASTGSTYEQYF. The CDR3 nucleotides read TGTGCCTCGACAGGTTCTACCTACGAGCAGTACTTC. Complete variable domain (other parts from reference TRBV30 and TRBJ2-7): SQTIHQWPATLVQPVGSPLSLECTVEGTSNPNLYWYRQAAGRGLQLLFYSVGIGQISSEVPQNLSASRPQDRQFILSSKKLLLSDSGFYLCASTGSTYEQYFGPGTRLTVT.

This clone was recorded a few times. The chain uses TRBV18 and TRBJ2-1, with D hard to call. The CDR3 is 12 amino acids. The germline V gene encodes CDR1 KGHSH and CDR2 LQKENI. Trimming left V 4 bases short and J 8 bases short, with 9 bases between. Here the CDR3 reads CASSLIDDEQFF. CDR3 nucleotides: TGTGCCAGCTCACTTATTGACGATGAGCAGTTCTTC.

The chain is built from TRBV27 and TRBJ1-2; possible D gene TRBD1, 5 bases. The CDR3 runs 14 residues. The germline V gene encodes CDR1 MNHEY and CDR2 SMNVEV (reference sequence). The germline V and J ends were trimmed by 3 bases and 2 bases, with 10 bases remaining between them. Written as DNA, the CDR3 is TGTGCCAGCAGTTTTTGGGGACGCAACTATGGCTACACCTTC. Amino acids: CASSFWGRNYGYTF.

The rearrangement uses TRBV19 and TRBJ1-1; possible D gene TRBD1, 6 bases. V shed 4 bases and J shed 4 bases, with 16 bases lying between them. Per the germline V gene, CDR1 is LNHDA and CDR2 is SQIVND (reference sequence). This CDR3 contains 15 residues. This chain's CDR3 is CASSNSWGGGTEAFF. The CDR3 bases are TGTGCCAGTAGTAACAGCTGGGGGGGCGGCACTGAAGCTTTCTTT.

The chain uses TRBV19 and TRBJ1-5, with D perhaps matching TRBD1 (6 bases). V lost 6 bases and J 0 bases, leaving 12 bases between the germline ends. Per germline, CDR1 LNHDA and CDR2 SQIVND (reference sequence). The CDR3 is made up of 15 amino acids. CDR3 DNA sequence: TGTGCCAGTAGAGGGGGTGTTAATAGCAATCAGCCCCAGCATTTT. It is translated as CASRGGVNSNQPQHF.

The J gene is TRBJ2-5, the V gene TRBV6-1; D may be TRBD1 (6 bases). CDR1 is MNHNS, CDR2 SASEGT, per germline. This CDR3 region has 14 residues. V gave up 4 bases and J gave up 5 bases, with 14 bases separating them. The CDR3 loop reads CASSATGYMETQYF. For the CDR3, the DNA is TGTGCCAGCAGTGCCACAGGGTATATGGAGACCCAGTACTTC.

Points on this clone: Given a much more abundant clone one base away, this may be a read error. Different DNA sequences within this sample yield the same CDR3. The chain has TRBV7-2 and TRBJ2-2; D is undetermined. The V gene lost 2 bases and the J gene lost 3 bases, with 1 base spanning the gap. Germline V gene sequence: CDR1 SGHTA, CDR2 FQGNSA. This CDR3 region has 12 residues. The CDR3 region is CASSLYTGELFF. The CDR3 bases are TGTGCCAGCAGCTTATACACCGGGGAGCTGTTTTTT.

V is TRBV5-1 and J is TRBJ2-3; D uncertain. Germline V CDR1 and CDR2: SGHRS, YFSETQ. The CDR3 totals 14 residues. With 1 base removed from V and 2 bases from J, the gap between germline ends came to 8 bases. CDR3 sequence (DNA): TGCGCCAGCAGCTTGTTCAGGAACACAGATACGCAGTATTTT. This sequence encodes CASSLFRNTDTQYF.

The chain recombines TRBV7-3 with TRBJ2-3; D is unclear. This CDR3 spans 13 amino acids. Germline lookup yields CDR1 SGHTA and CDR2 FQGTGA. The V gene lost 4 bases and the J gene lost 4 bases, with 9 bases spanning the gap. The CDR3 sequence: CASSSKRADTQYF. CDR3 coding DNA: TGTGCCAGCAGCTCAAAAAGGGCAGATACGCAGTATTTT.

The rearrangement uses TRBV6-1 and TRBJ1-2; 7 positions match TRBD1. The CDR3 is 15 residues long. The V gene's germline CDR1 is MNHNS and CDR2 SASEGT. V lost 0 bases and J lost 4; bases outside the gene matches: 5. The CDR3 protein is CASSEARTGPYGYTF. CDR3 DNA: TGTGCCAGCAGTGAAGCGCGGACAGGCCCCTATGGCTACACCTTC.

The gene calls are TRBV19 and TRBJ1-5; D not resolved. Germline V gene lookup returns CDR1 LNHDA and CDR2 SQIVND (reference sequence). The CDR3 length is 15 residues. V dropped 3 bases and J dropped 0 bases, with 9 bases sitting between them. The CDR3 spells CASSMYRDSNQPQHF. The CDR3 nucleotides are TGTGCCAGTAGTATGTACAGAGATAGCAATCAGCCCCAGCATTTT. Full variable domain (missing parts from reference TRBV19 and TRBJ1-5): DGGITQSPKYLFRKEGQNVTLSCEQNLNHDAMYWYRQDPGQGLRLIYYSQIVNDFQKGDIAEGYSVSREKKESFPLTVTSAQKNPTAFYLCASSMYRDSNQPQHFGDGTRLSIL.